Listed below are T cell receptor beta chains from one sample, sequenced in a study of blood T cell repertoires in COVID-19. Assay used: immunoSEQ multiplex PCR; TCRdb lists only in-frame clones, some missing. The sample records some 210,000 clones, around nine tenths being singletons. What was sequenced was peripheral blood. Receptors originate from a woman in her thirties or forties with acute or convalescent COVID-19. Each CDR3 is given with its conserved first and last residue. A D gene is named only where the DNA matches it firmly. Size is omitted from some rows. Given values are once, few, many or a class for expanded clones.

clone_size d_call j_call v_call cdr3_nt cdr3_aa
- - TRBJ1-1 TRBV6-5 TGTGCCAGCAGTTACTTCGCGGCAGTATCACCCCAAGCTTTCTTT CASSYFAAVSPQAFF
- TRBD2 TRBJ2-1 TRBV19 TGTGCCAGTAGTGCCCAAACCAGCGGGGGAAATAGGAATGAGCAGTTCTTC CASSAQTSGGNRNEQFF
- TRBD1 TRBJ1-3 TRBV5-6 TGTGCCAGCAGCTTGGGACGACAGGGGATCTCCATATATTTT CASSLGRQGISIYF
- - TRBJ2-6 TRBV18 TGTGCCAGCTCACCACTCCGGGGTTCTGGGGCCAACGTCCTGACTTTC CASSPLRGSGANVLTF
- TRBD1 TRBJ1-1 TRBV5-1 TGCGCCAGCAGCCCCACGACAGGGGGAAACACTGAAGCTTTCTTT CASSPTTGGNTEAFF
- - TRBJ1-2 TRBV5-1 TGCGCCAGCAGCAGACAAGGGGGTATAAGGGATGGCTACACCTTC CASSRQGGIRDGYTF
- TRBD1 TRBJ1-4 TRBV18 TGTGCCAGCTCACCACAGGGGACAGGGACTAATGAAAAACTGTTTTTT CASSPQGTGTNEKLFF
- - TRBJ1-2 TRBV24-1 TGTGCCACCAGTTGGGCCGGAGGACGTGGCTATGGCTACACCTTC CATSWAGGRGYGYTF
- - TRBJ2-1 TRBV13 TGTGCCAGCAGCCCCGTTAGGGGGAGATACAATGAGCAGTTCTTC CASSPVRGRYNEQFF
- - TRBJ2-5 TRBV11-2 TGTGCCAGCAGCTTAGTTGGGCTCCTTCCTAAACAAGAGACCCAGTACTTC CASSLVGLLPKQETQYF
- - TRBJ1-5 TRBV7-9 TGTGCCAGCAGCTTAGTGGGAGATCAGCCCCAGCATTTT CASSLVGDQPQHF
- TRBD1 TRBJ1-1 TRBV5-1 TGCGCCAGCAGTGGGGCAGGGGGCGCTTGGGCTTTCTTT CASSGAGGAWAFF
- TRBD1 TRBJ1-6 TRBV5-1 TGCGCCAGCAGCTGGGGGGACAGGGAATATAATTCACCCCTCCACTTT CASSWGDREYNSPLHF
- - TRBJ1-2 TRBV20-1 TGCAGTACAAGTAACTATGGCTACACCTTC CSTSNYGYTF
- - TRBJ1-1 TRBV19 TGTGCCAGTAGTATTCAGGGGCTCCAATTCACTGAAGCTTTCTTT CASSIQGLQFTEAFF
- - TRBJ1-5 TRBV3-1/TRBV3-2 TGTGCCAGCAGCCAAGGAGGCGGGCATAGCAATCAGCCCCAGCATTTT CASSQGGGHSNQPQHF
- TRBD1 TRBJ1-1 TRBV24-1 TGTGCCACCAGTGATGGACAGGGATGGAACACTGAAGCTTTCTTT CATSDGQGWNTEAFF
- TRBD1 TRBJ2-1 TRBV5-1 TGCGCCAGCAGTCAAGCACAGGGGACATCATACAATGAGCAGTTCTTC CASSQAQGTSYNEQFF
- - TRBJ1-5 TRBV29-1 TGCAGCGTTGTTGTCAGTAGCAATCAGCCCCAGCATTTT CSVVVSSNQPQHF
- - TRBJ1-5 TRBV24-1 TGTGCCACCAGTGATAACGAGGCGAATCAGCCCCAGCATTTT CATSDNEANQPQHF
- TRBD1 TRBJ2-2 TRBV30 TGTGCCCCGCCTGGACAGGGGGGGAACACCGGGGAGCTGTTTTTT CAPPGQGGNTGELFF
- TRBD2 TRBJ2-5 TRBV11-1 TGTGCCAGCGCCGGGGGGGGCTGGGAGACCCAGTACTTC CASAGGGWETQYF
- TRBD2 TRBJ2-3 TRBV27 TGTGCCAGCAGTTTCCACGGGGCGGGGGGGGACACAGATACGCAGTATTTT CASSFHGAGGDTDTQYF
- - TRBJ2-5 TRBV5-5 TGTGCCAGCAGCTCGGGGGGCCTCCAAGAGACCCAGTACTTC CASSSGGLQETQYF
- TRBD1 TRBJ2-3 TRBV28 TGTGCCAGCAGTACGACAGGGCGCACAGATACGCAGTATTTT CASSTTGRTDTQYF
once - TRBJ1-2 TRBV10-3 TGTGCCATCAGTCACAGGGCCGGCTATGGCTACACCTTC CAISHRAGYGYTF